Below are 27 T cell receptor beta chains sequenced from a single sample in a study of T cell responses to AZD1222 COVID-19 vaccine. Some clones are missing from TCRdb's copy, which holds only in-frame ones; the method was immunoSEQ multiplex PCR. The table shows about 49,000 clones, with about 80% occurring only once. Material: peripheral blood, obtained on day 0 of AZD1222 vaccination. Receptors were obtained from an adult in good health.

This clone is termed medium-sized. The V gene is TRBV5-1, the J gene TRBJ2-3, with 7 nucleotides matching TRBD1. CDR1 and CDR2 from the germline V gene are SGHRS and YFSETQ. The CDR3 covers 17 residues. After removal of 6 bases from V and 1 base from J, the junction contained 14 bases not matched to a gene. The CDR3 loop is CASTPGGGTRGTDTQYF. The CDR3 region has the DNA TGCGCCAGCACCCCAGGGGGTGGCACTCGGGGCACAGATACGCAGTATTTT.

V is TRBV5-4 and J is TRBJ2-7; D is uncertain. V lost 5 bases and J lost 7, with 16 bases in between. This CDR3 has 13 residues. The V gene's germline CDR1 is SGHNT and CDR2 YYREEE (reference sequence). This CDR3 reads CASRSDPSREQYF. The DNA for the CDR3 is TGTGCCAGCAGGTCCGACCCATCTAGAGAGCAGTACTTC.

This clone has only a few counts. The chain combines TRBV7-6 with TRBJ1-4; D gene ambiguous. Germline V gene data show CDR1 as SGHVS and CDR2 as FNYEAQ. The CDR3 is 15 residues long. Trimming shortened V by 1 base and J by 7 bases, and 13 bases separated the two germline ends. The CDR3 DNA reads TGTGCCAGCAGCTTAGATCCGGGCCCAGGTGAAAAACTGTTTTTT. It codes for CASSLDPGPGEKLFF.

The chain links TRBV5-4 to TRBJ1-2; no clear D gene. The ends were cut back, 4 bases at V and 8 bases at J, with 18 bases in the middle. Germline CDR1 and CDR2: SGHNT and YYREEE (reference sequence). This CDR3 is 14 amino acids long. The CDR3: CASSVGIGVRGYTF. CDR3 sequence (DNA): TGTGCCAGCAGCGTGGGCATCGGGGTAAGAGGCTACACCTTC.

The chain uses TRBV10-2 and TRBJ1-4, with 8 bases that match TRBD1. The CDR3 contains 14 residues. V lost 5 bases, J lost 7 bases, and 6 bases stayed unmatched. Germline CDR1 WSHSY, CDR2 SAAADI. CDR3 sequence reads: CASSLDRAAEKLFF. CDR3 sequence (DNA): TGCGCCAGCAGTTTGGACAGGGCGGCTGAAAAACTGTTTTTT.

There are a few counts of this clone. The chain carries TRBV6-2 or TRBV6-3 and TRBJ1-2; 7 nucleotides line up with TRBD1. The V gene's germline CDR1 is MNHEY and CDR2 SVGEGT. Trimming took 2 bases from V and 0 from J; bases not matched to a gene: 6. The CDR3 has 16 residues. The CDR3 here is CASSYPMGQPNYGYTF. CDR3 nucleotide sequence: TGTGCCAGCAGTTACCCAATGGGACAGCCTAACTATGGCTACACCTTC.

This clone appeared a single time. V gene TRBV5-1 combines with J gene TRBJ2-1; 14 nucleotides match TRBD2. The CDR3 runs to 17 residues. Germline lookup yields CDR1 SGHRS and CDR2 YFSETQ. J was trimmed by 4 bases and V by 4 bases; bases with no gene match: 7. CDR3: CASSPGLAGGLYNEQFF. The CDR3 DNA follows: TGCGCCAGCAGCCCCGGACTAGCGGGAGGTCTTTACAATGAGCAGTTCTTC.

V and J are TRBV6-5 and TRBJ2-7; TRBD1 agrees at 7 bases. CDR1 and CDR2 from the germline V gene are MNHEY and SVGAGI. CDR3 length equals 13 residues. V dropped 8 bases and J dropped 3; count of bases not matched to a gene: 7. This CDR3 reads CASDRTGVYEQYF. The CDR3 nucleotides read TGTGCCAGCGACCGAACAGGGGTCTACGAGCAGTACTTC.

This clone has only a few counts. The rearrangement uses TRBV5-1 and TRBJ2-2; 10 positions match TRBD1. The trim removed 1 base at V and 4 bases at J, leaving 4 bases unmatched. Germline loops: CDR1 SGHRS, CDR2 YFSETQ. This CDR3 has 16 residues. CDR3 sequence (DNA): TGCGCCAGCAGCTTGTTGGGACAGGGGTTCACCGGGGAGCTGTTTTTT. Its protein is CASSLLGQGFTGELFF. Looking up the rest from reference TRBV5-1 and TRBJ2-2 gives the full variable domain: KAGVTQTPRYLIKTRGQQVTLSCSPISGHRSVSWYQQTPGQGLQFLFEYFSETQRNKGNFPGRFSGRQFSNSRSEMNVSTLELGDSALYLCASSLLGQGFTGELFFGEGSRLTVL.

The CDR3 sequence is CASSSPQGARGANVLTF. The CDR3 nucleotides are TGTGCCAGCAGCTCACCTCAGGGGGCGCGTGGGGCCAACGTCCTGACTTTC. The chain uses TRBV5-4 and TRBJ2-6, with 8 bases aligning to TRBD1. Germline lookup yields CDR1 SGHNT and CDR2 YYREEE (reference sequence). This CDR3 contains 17 residues. Unmatched junction bases numbered 8, after V lost 3 bases and J lost 3 bases.

This chain joins TRBV19 and TRBJ2-1; D ambiguous. CDR3 length: 13 residues. Trimming took 6 bases from V and 1 from J, leaving 7 bases between them. CDR1 is LNHDA, CDR2 SQIVND, per germline (reference sequence). The CDR3 reads CASRDPSYNEQFF. The CDR3 DNA follows: TGTGCCAGTAGGGACCCGTCCTACAATGAGCAGTTCTTC.

The genes are TRBV3-1 (or the pseudogene TRBV3-2) and TRBJ2-5; D is possibly TRBD2 (5 bases). Germline V gene sequence: CDR1 LGHDT, CDR2 YNNKEL (reference sequence). V lost 4 bases and J 5 bases, leaving 8 bases between the germline ends. This CDR3 is 12 amino acids long. The CDR3 loop is CASSRLTETQYF. Written as DNA, the CDR3 is TGTGCCAGCAGCCGACTAACGGAGACCCAGTACTTC.

V gene TRBV14 combines with J gene TRBJ1-6, with D unclear. The CDR3 length is 12 residues. Germline V gene data show CDR1 as SGHDN and CDR2 as FVKESK. Trimming pared 0 bases from V and 10 bases from J, leaving 4 bases between. CDR3 amino acids: CASSQEVSPLHF. CDR3 coding DNA: TGTGCCAGCAGCCAAGAGGTATCACCCCTCCACTTT. The variable domain in full, with the rest retrieved from reference TRBV14 and TRBJ1-6, is EAGVTQFPSHSVIEKGQTVTLRCDPISGHDNLYWYRRVMGKEIKFLLHFVKESKQDESGMPNNRFLAERTGGTYSTLKVQPAELEDSGVYFCASSQEVSPLHFGNGTRLTVT.

This clone turned up a few times. V gene TRBV29-1 combines with J gene TRBJ1-5; 9 bases are shared with TRBD1. The J segment lost 4 bases and the V segment lost 6 bases, leaving 7 bases of the junction unmatched. Germline V gene data show CDR1 as SQVTM and CDR2 as ANQGSEA. The CDR3 runs 14 residues. The CDR3 here is CSVSSGTGNQPQHF. The DNA of the CDR3 is TGCAGCGTCAGTAGCGGGACAGGGAATCAGCCCCAGCATTTT.

Only a few counts were recorded for this clone. This chain joins TRBV6-5 and TRBJ2-1; D unclear. The CDR3 is made up of 13 amino acids. Germline V gene lookup returns CDR1 MNHEY and CDR2 SVGAGI. With 0 bases removed from V and 1 base from J, the gap between germline ends came to 1 base. The CDR3 region has the DNA TGTGCCAGCAGTTACTCTTCCTACAATGAGCAGTTCTTC. Translated: CASSYSSYNEQFF.

The genes are TRBV2 and TRBJ1-5; D might be TRBD1 (5 bases). CDR3 length equals 13 residues. The V gene's germline CDR1 is SNHLY and CDR2 FYNNEI. V dropped 6 bases and J dropped 5 bases, with 11 bases sitting between them. In nucleotides, the CDR3 is TGTGCCAGCAGGGGGACGGAGGATCAGCCCCAGCATTTT. This codes for CASRGTEDQPQHF.

The chain employs TRBV11-2 and TRBJ1-2; D is uncertain. The V end was cut by 3 bases, the J end by 5 bases, with 13 bases between. Germline V gives CDR1 SGHAT, CDR2 FQNNGV. The length of the CDR3 is 14 residues. This CDR3 is CASSFPGSTYGYTF. The CDR3 bases are TGTGCCAGCAGCTTTCCAGGATCCACATATGGCTACACCTTC.

The chain couples TRBV18 to TRBJ1-5; tentative D call: TRBD1 (6 bases). Germline-derived CDR1 and CDR2 are KGHSH and LQKENI. The V end was cut by 5 bases, the J end by 6 bases, with 14 bases between. The CDR3 is 14 amino acids. CDR3 amino acids: CASSETGLVQPQHF. The CDR3, as DNA: TGTGCCAGCTCAGAGACAGGTCTGGTTCAGCCCCAGCATTTT.

This clone showed up just once. V gene TRBV7-8 combines with J gene TRBJ2-7; tentative D call: TRBD1 (5 bases). The CDR3 has 17 amino acids. Deletions cut 0 bases from V and 2 bases from J, with 17 bases between. Germline V gives CDR1 SGHVS, CDR2 FQNEAQ. DNA for the CDR3: TGTGCCAGCAGCTTAGCGATTGGGGAAGGGGTGACCTACGAGCAGTACGTC. Translation: CASSLAIGEGVTYEQYV.

This rearrangement joins TRBV24-1 to TRBJ2-1; D unclear. V was pared by 6 bases and J by 8 bases, with 13 bases between. This CDR3 region has 13 residues. Per the germline V gene, CDR1 is KGHDR and CDR2 is SFDVKD. This CDR3 is CATSSGSDDEQFF. The CDR3 DNA is TGTGCCACCAGTTCAGGTTCCGACGATGAGCAGTTCTTC.

V usage is TRBV6-5 and J usage is TRBJ1-5, with TRBD1 as a possible D gene (5 bases). Per germline, CDR1 MNHEY and CDR2 SVGAGI. V was trimmed by 7 bases and J by 7 bases, leaving 20 bases between them. The CDR3 runs to 15 residues. The CDR3 sequence: CASKVSEGAGQPQHF. CDR3 nucleotides: TGTGCCAGCAAGGTCAGCGAAGGGGCCGGCCAGCCCCAGCATTTT.

CDR3 amino acids: CASSLQGLGNQPQHF. CDR3 in DNA: TGTGCCAGCAGTTTACAGGGACTGGGGAATCAGCCCCAGCATTTT. This chain links TRBV6-2 or TRBV6-3 with TRBJ1-5; D is perhaps TRBD1 (6 bases). Germline values: CDR1 MNHEY, CDR2 SVGEGT. CDR3 size: 15 residues. The ends were cut back, 4 bases at V and 4 bases at J, with 14 bases in the middle.

This sequence joins TRBV6-5 and TRBJ2-1; the D gene is possibly TRBD2 (6 bases). The V gene's germline CDR1 is MNHEY and CDR2 SVGAGI. CDR3 length: 13 amino acids. V shed 7 bases and J shed 4 bases, with 11 bases lying between them. The CDR3: CASTRGSYNEQFF. CDR3 DNA: TGTGCCAGCACACGGGGGTCGTACAATGAGCAGTTCTTC.

This chain uses TRBV18 with TRBJ2-7, with a possible D match to TRBD1 (6 bases). V lost 3 bases and J lost 4, with 16 bases in between. This CDR3 has 15 amino acids. Germline loops: CDR1 KGHSH, CDR2 LQKENI. The CDR3 region is CASSPGLQGTYEQYF. DNA for the CDR3: TGTGCCAGCTCACCGGGTCTACAGGGTACGTACGAGCAGTACTTC.

This chain uses TRBV28 with TRBJ1-2, with 8 bases matching TRBD1. Germline CDR1 and CDR2: MDHEN and SYDVKM. The ends lost 6 bases at V and 6 bases at J; junction bases unmatched: 3. The CDR3 spans 12 residues. The CDR3: CASSSGQDGYTF. The CDR3 region has the DNA TGTGCCAGCAGCTCGGGACAGGATGGCTACACCTTC.

The V and J genes are TRBV5-4 and TRBJ1-3; 12 bases map to TRBD1. V shed 4 bases, J shed 3 bases, and the junction held 5 bases outside the gene matches. CDR1 and CDR2 from the germline V gene are SGHNT and YYREEE (reference sequence). The CDR3 totals 16 residues. Written as DNA, the CDR3 is TGTGCCAGCAGCCCCGGGACAGGGGGCAATGGAAACACCATATATTTT. This translates into CASSPGTGGNGNTIYF.

The chain joins TRBV7-3 to TRBJ2-7; D tentatively reads TRBD1 or TRBD2 (6 bases each). V was cut by 2 bases and J by 3 bases, with 14 bases left in between. Germline V CDR1 and CDR2: SGHTA, FQGTGA. This CDR3 contains 15 residues. The CDR3 reads CASSLEGGPNYEQYF. The CDR3 DNA is TGTGCCAGCAGCTTAGAGGGGGGCCCTAACTACGAGCAGTACTTC.